The rows below give T cell receptor beta chains drawn from one sample of a study of blood T cells in healthy people across ages. TCRdb ran MiXCR on the 5' RACE reads and lists one entry per CDR3 protein. The sample records hundreds of thousands of distinct CDR3 sequences, approximately 59% being singletons. The sample taken for sequencing was blood. The receptors come from a man in his sixties in good health. Each CDR3 is given with its conserved first and last residue. D genes are given only for firm matches. Size is stated for part of the rows, as once, few or many counts, or as a class when the clone is expanded.

d_call j_call clone_size v_call cdr3_aa cdr3_nt
TRBD1 TRBJ2-3 . TRBV7-2 CAGSLTGLSTDTQYF TGTGCCGGCAGCCTGACAGGGCTTAGCACAGATACGCAGTATTTT
. TRBJ1-4 . TRBV20-1 CSARDVGVTNEKLFF TGCAGTGCTAGAGATGTGGGGGTAACTAATGAAAAACTGTTTTTT
. TRBJ2-7 . TRBV6-2/TRBV6-3 CASSEDAAYEQYF TGTGCCAGCAGTGAGGACGCGGCCTACGAGCAGTACTTC
. TRBJ1-2 . TRBV27 CASSVVGNYGYTF TGTGCCAGCAGTGTTGTGGGAAACTATGGCTACACCTTC
TRBD1 TRBJ2-5 . TRBV27 CASSARQGETQYF TGTGCCAGCAGTGCCCGACAGGGAGAGACCCAGTACTTC
TRBD2 TRBJ2-3 few TRBV5-1 CASSLDGLAGITDTQYF TGCGCCAGCAGCTTGGATGGGCTAGCGGGGATTACAGATACGCAGTATTTT
. TRBJ1-1 . TRBV4-1 CASSQENWDTEAFF TGCGCCAGCAGCCAAGAGAATTGGGACACTGAAGCTTTCTTT
. TRBJ1-1 . TRBV18 CASSPSEQGITEAFF TGTGCCAGCTCACCAAGTGAACAGGGTATCACTGAAGCTTTCTTT
. TRBJ1-2 . TRBV4-1 CASSQGSGYTF TGCGCCAGCAGCCAAGGATCCGGCTACACCTTC
. TRBJ1-6 few TRBV28 CASSLSGEGRENSPLHF TGTGCCAGCAGTTTATCGGGAGAGGGAAGGGAAAATTCACCCCTCCACTTT
. TRBJ2-5 . TRBV14 CASSQALRGTYQETQYF TGTGCCAGCAGCCAAGCATTGCGGGGGACATACCAAGAGACCCAGTACTTC
. TRBJ1-6 few TRBV6-5 CASSYSLRPSYNSPLHF TGTGCCAGCAGTTACTCTTTAAGACCATCCTATAATTCACCCCTCCACTTT
. TRBJ2-5 . TRBV20-1 CSARDPQGQETQYF TGCAGTGCTAGAGATCCCCAGGGACAAGAGACCCAGTACTTC
. TRBJ2-1 . TRBV20-1 CSALEWWDEQFF TGCAGTGCCCTAGAGTGGTGGGATGAGCAGTTCTTC
TRBD1 TRBJ2-7 . TRBV5-6 CASSLVGQGSYEQYF TGTGCCAGCAGCTTGGTAGGACAGGGTTCCTACGAGCAGTACTTC
TRBD2 TRBJ2-5 few TRBV27 CASSLRTSGQETQYF TGTGCCAGCAGTTTACGGACTAGCGGACAAGAGACCCAGTACTTC
. TRBJ2-7 few TRBV9 CASSVDAGFTPYEQYF TGTGCCAGCAGCGTAGACGCTGGGTTCACCCCCTACGAGCAGTACTTC
TRBD1 TRBJ2-5 . TRBV15 CATSRGDSRETQYF TGTGCCACCAGCAGAGGGGACAGCAGGGAGACCCAGTACTTC
TRBD2 TRBJ2-3 . TRBV4-2 CASSHGLAESTDTQYF TGTGCCAGCAGCCACGGACTAGCGGAGAGCACAGATACGCAGTATTTT
TRBD1 TRBJ1-1 few TRBV6-5 CASSLTGRYDTEAFF TGTGCCAGCAGCCTGACAGGGAGGTACGACACTGAAGCTTTCTTT
. TRBJ2-5 . TRBV11-1 CASTNDWRETQYF TGTGCCAGCACCAATGATTGGCGCGAGACCCAGTACTTC
. TRBJ1-2 . TRBV20-1 CSARLGTVVYGYTF TGCAGTGCTCGCCTCGGGACCGTAGTCTATGGCTACACCTTC
TRBD2 TRBJ2-5 . TRBV20-1 CSARVPSSGNQETQYF TGCAGTGCTAGAGTCCCCTCTAGCGGAAACCAAGAGACCCAGTACTTC
. TRBJ2-5 once TRBV5-1 CASSLGMGGPTETQYF TGCGCCAGCAGCTTGGGGATGGGGGGCCCAACGGAGACCCAGTACTTC
TRBD1 TRBJ2-1 . TRBV19 CASSIGDRGSDEQFF TGTGCCAGTAGTATAGGAGACAGGGGATCCGATGAGCAGTTCTTC
. TRBJ2-2 few TRBV5-5 CASSLEGYYTGELFF TGTGCCAGCAGCTTGGAAGGCTACTACACCGGGGAGCTGTTTTTT
TRBD2 TRBJ2-7 . TRBV7-2 CASSKTSVSYNEQYF TGTGCCAGCAGCAAAACTAGCGTTTCCTACAATGAGCAGTACTTC
TRBD1 TRBJ2-7 . TRBV18 CASSPGTGSNEQYF TGTGCCAGCTCACCGGGGACAGGGAGCAACGAGCAGTACTTC
. TRBJ2-1 . TRBV28 CASSLLRNEQFF TGTGCCAGCAGTTTATTGAGGAATGAGCAGTTCTTC
. TRBJ2-1 few TRBV6-2/TRBV6-3 CASSYSPRGHNNEQFF TGTGCCAGCAGTTATAGCCCCAGGGGCCATAACAATGAGCAGTTCTTC
. TRBJ2-1 . TRBV9 CASSVSSVPRNEQFF TGTGCCAGCAGCGTCTCTTCTGTCCCCCGAAATGAGCAGTTCTTC
TRBD1 TRBJ1-2 . TRBV27 CASRTLEGGHYGYTF TGTGCCAGCAGAACCCTGGAAGGGGGCCACTATGGCTACACCTTC
TRBD1 TRBJ1-1 . TRBV20-1 CSATGGGTEAFF TGCAGTGCTACAGGGGGTGGCACTGAAGCTTTCTTT
. TRBJ1-4 . TRBV4-1 CASSQDQAREEKLFF TGCGCCAGCAGCCAAGATCAGGCCAGGGAGGAAAAACTGTTTTTT
TRBD2 TRBJ2-3 . TRBV29-1 CSARTSANTDTQYF TGCAGCGCCAGGACTAGCGCAAACACAGATACGCAGTATTTT
. TRBJ2-1 . TRBV20-1 CSASNTRGAYNEQFF TGCAGTGCTAGCAATACTAGGGGGGCCTACAATGAGCAGTTCTTC
TRBD2 TRBJ2-7 few TRBV20-1 CSARDRTSGGAGYEQYF TGCAGTGCTAGAGATCGTACTAGCGGGGGGGCGGGCTACGAGCAGTACTTC
. TRBJ1-5 few TRBV10-3 CAIRTVLINQPQHF TGTGCCATCCGGACAGTCCTCATCAATCAGCCCCAGCATTTT
TRBD1 TRBJ1-6 . TRBV7-9 CASATGGLNSPLHF TGTGCCTCGGCGACAGGGGGCCTTAATTCACCCCTCCACTTT
. TRBJ2-1 . TRBV4-1 CASSQFADISYEQFF TGCGCCAGCAGCCAATTCGCGGATATCTCCTACGAGCAGTTCTTC
. TRBJ2-4 . TRBV7-2 CASSLGGRNIQYF TGTGCCAGCAGCTTAGGGGGACGCAACATTCAGTACTTC
TRBD2 TRBJ2-1 . TRBV20-1 CSARGTSGGAKGRNEQFF TGCAGTGCTAGGGGGACTAGCGGGGGGGCCAAGGGTCGGAATGAGCAGTTCTTC
TRBD1 TRBJ1-2 . TRBV20-1 CSASLAGGGYGYTF TGCAGTGCATCGCTCGCAGGGGGCGGCTATGGCTACACCTTC